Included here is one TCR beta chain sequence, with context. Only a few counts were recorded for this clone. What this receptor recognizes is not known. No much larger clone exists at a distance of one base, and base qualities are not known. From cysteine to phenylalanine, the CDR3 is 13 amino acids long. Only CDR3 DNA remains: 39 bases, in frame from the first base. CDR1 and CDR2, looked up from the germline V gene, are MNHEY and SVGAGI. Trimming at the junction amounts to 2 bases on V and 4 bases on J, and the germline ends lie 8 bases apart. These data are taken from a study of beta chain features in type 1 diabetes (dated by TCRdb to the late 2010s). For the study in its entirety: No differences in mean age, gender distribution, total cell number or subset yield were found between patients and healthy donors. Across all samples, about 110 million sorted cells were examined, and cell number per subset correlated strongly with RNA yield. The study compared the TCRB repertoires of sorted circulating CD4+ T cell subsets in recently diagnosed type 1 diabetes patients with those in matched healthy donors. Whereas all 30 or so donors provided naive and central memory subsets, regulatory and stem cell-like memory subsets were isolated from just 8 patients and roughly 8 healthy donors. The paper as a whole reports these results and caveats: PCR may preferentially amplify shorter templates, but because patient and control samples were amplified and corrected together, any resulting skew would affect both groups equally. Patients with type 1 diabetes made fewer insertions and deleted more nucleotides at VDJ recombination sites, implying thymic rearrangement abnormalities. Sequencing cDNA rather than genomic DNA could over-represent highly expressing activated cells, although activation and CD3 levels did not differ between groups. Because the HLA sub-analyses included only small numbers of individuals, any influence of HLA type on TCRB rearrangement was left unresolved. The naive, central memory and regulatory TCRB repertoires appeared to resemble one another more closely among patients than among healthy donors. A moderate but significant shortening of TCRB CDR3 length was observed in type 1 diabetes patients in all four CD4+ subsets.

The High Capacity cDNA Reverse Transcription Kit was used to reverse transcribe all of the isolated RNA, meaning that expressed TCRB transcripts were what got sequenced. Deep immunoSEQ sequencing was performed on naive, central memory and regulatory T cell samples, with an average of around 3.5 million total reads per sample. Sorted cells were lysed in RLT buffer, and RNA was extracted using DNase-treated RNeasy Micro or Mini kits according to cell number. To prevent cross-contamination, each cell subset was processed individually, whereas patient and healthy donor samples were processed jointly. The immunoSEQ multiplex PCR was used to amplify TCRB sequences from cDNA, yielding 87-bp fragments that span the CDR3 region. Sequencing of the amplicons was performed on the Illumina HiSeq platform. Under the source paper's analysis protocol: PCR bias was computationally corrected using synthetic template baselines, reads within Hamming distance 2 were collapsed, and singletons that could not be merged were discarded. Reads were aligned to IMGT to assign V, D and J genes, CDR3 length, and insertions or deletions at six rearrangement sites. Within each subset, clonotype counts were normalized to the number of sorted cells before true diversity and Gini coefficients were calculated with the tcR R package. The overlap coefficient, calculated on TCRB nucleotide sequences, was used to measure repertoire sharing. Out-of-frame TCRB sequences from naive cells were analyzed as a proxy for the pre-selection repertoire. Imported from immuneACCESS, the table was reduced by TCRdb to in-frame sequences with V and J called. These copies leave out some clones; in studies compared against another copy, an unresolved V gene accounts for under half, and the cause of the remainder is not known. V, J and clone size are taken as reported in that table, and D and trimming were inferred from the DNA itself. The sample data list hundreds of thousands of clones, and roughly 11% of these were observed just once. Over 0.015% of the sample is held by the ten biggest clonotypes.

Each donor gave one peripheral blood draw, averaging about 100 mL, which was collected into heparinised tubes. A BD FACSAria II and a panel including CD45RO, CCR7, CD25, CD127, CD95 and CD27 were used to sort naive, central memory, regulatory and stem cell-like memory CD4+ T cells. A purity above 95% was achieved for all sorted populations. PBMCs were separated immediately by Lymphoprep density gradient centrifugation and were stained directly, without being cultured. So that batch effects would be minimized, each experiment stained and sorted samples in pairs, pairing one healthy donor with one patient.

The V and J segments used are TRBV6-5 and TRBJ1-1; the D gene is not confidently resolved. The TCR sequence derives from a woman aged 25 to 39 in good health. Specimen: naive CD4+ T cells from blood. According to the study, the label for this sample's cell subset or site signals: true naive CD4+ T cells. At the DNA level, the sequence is TGTGCCAGCAGTTACGCCAGATCCACTGAAGCTTTCTTT. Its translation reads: CASSYARSTEAFF.